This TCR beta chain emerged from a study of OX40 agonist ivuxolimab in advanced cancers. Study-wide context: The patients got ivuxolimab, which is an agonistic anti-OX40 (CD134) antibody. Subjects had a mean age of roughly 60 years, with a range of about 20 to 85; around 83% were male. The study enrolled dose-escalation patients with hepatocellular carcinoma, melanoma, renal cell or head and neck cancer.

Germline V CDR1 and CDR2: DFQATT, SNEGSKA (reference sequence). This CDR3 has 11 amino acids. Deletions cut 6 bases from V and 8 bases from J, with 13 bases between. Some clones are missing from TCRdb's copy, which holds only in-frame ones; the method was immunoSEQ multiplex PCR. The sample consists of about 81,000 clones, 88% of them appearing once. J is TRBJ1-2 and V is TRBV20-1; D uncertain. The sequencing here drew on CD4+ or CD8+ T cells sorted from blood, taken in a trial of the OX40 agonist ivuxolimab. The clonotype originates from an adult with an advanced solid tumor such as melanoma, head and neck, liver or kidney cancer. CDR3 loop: CSARTDWGYTF. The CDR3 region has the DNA TGCAGTGCAAGGACCGACTGGGGCTACACCTTC.